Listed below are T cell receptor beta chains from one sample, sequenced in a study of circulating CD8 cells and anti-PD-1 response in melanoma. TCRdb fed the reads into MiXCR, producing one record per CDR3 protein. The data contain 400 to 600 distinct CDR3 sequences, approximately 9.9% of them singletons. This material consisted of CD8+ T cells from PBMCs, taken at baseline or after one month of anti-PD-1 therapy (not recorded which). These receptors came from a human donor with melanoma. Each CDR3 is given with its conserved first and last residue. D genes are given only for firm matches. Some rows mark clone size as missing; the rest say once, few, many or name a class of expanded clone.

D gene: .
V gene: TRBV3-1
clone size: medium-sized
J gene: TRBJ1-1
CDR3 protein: CASSYRANTEAFF
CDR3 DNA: TGTGCCAGCTCATACAGGGCGAACACTGAAGCTTTCTTT

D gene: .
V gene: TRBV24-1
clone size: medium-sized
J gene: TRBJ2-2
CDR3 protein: CATSDLSAGELFF
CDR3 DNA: TGTGCCACCAGTGATTTGTCGGCCGGGGAGCTGTTTTTT

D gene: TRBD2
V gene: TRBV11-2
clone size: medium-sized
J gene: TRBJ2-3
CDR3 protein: CASSFSPSGRRSDTQYF
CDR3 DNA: TGTGCCAGCAGCTTCTCCCCTAGCGGGAGGAGGTCAGATACGCAGTATTTT

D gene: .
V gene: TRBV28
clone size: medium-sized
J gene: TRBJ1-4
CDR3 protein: CATTGGQGGEKLFF
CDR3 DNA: TGTGCCACCACGGGTGGCCAAGGGGGTGAAAAACTGTTTTTT

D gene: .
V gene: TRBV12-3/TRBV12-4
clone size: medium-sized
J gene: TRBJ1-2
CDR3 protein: CASSFGDSPYGYTF
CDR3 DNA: TGTGCCAGCAGTTTCGGTGACAGCCCCTATGGCTACACCTTC

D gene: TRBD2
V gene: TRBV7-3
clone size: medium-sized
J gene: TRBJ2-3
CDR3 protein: CASSPTSGGTDTQYF
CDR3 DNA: TGTGCCAGCAGCCCCACTAGCGGGGGCACAGATACGCAGTATTTT

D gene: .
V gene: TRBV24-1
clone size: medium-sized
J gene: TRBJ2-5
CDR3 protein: CASEPGTQETQYF
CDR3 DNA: TGTGCCTCGGAGCCAGGGACTCAAGAGACCCAGTACTTC

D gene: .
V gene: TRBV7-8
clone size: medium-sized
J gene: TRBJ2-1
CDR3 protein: CASRTGSSYNEQFF
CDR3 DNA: TGTGCCAGCCGAACAGGGAGCTCCTACAATGAGCAGTTCTTC

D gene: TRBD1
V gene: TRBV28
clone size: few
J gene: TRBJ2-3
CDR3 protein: CASSLGQGAPITDTQYF
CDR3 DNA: TGTGCCAGCAGTTTGGGGCAGGGGGCCCCCATCACAGATACGCAGTATTTT

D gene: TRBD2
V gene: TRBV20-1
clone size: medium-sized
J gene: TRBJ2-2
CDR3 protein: CSAASGSTGELFF
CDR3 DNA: TGCAGTGCGGCGAGCGGGAGCACCGGGGAGCTGTTTTTT

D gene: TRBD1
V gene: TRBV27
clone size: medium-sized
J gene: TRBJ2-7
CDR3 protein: CASAGQGITYEQYF
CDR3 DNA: TGTGCCAGCGCCGGACAGGGGATTACCTACGAGCAGTACTTC

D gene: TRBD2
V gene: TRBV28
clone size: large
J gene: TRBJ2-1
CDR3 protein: CASSLGTSGLGEQFF
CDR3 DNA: TGTGCCAGCAGTCTCGGGACTAGCGGGTTAGGTGAGCAGTTCTTC

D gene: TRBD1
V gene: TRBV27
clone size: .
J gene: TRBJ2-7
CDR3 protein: CASSHTRTGGLVEQYF
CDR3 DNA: TGTGCCAGCAGTCACACCCGGACAGGGGGCCTCGTCGAGCAGTACTTC

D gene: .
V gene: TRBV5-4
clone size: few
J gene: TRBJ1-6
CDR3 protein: CASSVENSPLHF
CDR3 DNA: TGTGCCAGCAGCGTTGAAAATTCACCCCTCCACTTT

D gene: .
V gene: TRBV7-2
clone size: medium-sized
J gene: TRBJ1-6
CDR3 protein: CASSLGVIRGAYNSPLHF
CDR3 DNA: TGTGCCAGCAGCTTAGGGGTCATAAGGGGCGCCTATAATTCACCCCTCCACTTT

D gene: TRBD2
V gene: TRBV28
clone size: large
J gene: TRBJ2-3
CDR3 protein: CASRPGTNTDTQYF
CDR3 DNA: TGTGCCAGCAGACCGGGGACTAACACAGATACGCAGTATTTT

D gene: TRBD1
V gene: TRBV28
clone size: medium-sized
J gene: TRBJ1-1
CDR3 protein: CASSLTGIEAFF
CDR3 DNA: TGTGCCAGCAGTTTGACAGGGATTGAAGCTTTCTTT

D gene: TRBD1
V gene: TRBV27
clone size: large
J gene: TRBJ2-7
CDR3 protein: CASSPRWEMPGQGAYEQYF
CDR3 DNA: TGTGCCAGCAGTCCCCGATGGGAAATGCCGGGACAGGGGGCTTACGAGCAGTACTTC

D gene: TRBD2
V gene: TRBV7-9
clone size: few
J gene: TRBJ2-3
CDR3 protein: CASSGNRGVGTDTQYF
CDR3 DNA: TGTGCCAGCAGCGGGAATCGGGGGGTTGGAACAGATACGCAGTATTTT